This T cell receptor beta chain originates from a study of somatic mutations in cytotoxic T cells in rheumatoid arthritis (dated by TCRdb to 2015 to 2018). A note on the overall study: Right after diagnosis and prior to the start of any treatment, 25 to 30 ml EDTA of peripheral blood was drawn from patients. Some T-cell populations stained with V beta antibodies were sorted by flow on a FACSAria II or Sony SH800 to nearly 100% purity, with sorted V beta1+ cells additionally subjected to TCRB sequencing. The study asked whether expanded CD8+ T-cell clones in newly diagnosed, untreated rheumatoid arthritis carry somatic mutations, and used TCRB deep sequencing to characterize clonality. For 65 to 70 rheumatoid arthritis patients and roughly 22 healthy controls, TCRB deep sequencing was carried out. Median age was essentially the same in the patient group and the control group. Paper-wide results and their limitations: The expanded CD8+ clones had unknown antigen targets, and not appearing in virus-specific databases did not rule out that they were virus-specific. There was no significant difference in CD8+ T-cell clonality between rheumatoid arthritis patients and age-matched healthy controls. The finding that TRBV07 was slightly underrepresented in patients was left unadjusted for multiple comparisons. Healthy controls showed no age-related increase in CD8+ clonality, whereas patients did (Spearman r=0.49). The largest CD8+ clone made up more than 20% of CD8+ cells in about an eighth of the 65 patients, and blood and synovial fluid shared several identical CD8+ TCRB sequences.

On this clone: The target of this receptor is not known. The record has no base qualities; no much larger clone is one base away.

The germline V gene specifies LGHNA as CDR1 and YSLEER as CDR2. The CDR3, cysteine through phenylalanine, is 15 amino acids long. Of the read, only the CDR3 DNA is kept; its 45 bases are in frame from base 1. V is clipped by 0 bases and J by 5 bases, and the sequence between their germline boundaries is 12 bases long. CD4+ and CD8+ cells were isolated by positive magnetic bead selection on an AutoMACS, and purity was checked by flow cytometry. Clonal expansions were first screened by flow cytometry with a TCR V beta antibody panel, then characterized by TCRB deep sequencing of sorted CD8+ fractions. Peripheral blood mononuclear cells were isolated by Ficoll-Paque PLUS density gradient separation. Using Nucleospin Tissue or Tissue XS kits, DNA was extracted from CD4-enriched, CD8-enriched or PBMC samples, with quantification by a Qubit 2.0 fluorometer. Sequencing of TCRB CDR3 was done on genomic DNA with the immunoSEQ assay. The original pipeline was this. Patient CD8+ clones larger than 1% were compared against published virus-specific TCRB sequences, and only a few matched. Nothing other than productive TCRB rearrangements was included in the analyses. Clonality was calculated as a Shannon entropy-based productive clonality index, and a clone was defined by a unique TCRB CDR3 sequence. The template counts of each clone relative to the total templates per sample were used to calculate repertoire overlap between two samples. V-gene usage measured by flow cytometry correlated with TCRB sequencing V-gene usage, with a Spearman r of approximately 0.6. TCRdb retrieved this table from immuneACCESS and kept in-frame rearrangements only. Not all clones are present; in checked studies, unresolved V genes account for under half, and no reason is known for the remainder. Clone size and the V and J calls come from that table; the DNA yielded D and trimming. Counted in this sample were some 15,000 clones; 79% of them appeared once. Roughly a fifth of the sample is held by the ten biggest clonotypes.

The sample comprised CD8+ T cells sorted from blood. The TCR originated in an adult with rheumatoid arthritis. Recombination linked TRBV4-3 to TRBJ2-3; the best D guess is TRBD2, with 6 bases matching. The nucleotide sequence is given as TGCGCCAGCAGCCAAGATTTACGGGAGTTAGATACGCAGTATTTT. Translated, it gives CASSQDLRELDTQYF.